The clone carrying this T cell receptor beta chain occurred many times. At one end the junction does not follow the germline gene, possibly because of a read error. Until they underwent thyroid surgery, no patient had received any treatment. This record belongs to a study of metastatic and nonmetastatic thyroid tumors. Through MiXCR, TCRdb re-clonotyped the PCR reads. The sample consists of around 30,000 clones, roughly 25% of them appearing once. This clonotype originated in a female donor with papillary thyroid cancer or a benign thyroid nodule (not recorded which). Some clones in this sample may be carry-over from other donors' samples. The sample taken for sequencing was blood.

The CDR3 loop is CANSLSRGGGEQYF. In nucleotides, the CDR3 is TGTGCCAACAGCTTAAGTCGGGGAGGGGGCGAGCAGTACTTC. The chain is built from TRBV11-1 and TRBJ2-7, with D possibly matching TRBD2 (7 bases). The CDR3 has 14 residues. CDR1 and CDR2 (germline): SGHAT, FQDESV (reference sequence). The variable domain in full, with the rest retrieved from reference TRBV11-1 and TRBJ2-7, is EAEVAQSPRYKITEKSQAVAFWCDPISGHATLYWYRQILGQGPELLVQFQDESVVDDSQLPKDRFSAERLKGVDSTLKIQPAELGDSAMYLCANSLSRGGGEQYFGPGTRLTVT.